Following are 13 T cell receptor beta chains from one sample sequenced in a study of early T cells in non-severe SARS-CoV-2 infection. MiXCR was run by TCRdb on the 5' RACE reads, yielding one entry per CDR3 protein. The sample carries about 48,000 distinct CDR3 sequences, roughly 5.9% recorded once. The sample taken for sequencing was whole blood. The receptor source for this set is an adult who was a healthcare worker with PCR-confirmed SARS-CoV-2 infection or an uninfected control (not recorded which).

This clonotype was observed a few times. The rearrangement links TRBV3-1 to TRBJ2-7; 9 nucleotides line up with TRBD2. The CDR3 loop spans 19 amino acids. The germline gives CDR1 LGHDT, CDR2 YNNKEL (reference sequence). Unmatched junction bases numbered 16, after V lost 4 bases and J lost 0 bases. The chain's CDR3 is CASSPKWRLAVQSSYEQYF. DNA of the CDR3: TGTGCCAGCAGCCCGAAATGGAGACTAGCGGTTCAAAGCTCCTACGAGCAGTACTTC.

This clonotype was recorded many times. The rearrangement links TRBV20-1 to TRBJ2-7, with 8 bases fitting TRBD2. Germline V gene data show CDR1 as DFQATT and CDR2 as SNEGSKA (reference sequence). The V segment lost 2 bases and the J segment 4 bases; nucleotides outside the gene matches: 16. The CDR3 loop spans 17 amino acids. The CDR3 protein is CSARKGQSRGVLYEQYF. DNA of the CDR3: TGCAGTGCTAGAAAGGGGCAATCGCGGGGGGTCCTTTACGAGCAGTACTTC.

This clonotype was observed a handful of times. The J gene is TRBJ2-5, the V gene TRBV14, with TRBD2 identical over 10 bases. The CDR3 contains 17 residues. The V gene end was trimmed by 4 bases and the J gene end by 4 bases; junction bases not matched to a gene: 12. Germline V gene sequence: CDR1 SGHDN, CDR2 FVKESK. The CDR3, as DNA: TGTGCCAGCAGCCCCGGACTAGCGGTTCCGGGACGAGAGACCCAGTACTTC. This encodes CASSPGLAVPGRETQYF.

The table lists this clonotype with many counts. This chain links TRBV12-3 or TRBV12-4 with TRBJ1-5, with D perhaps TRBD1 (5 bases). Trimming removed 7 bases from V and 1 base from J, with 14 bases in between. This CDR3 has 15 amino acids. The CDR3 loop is CASTLGGFSNQPQHF. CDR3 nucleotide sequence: TGTGCCAGCACCCTCGGGGGATTCAGCAATCAGCCCCAGCATTTT.

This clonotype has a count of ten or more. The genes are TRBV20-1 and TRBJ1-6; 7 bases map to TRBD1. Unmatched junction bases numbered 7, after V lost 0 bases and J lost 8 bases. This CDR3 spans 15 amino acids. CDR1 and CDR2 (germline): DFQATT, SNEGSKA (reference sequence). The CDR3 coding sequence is TGCAGTGCTAGAGACCCGACAGGGACCTATTCACCCCTCCACTTT. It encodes CSARDPTGTYSPLHF.

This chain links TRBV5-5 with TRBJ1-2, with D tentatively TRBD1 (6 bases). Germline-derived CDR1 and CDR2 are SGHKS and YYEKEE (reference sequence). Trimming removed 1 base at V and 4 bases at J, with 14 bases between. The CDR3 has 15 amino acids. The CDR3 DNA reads TGTGCCAGCAGCTTGAGGGATACCAGGGGCTATGGCTACACCTTC. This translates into CASSLRDTRGYGYTF.

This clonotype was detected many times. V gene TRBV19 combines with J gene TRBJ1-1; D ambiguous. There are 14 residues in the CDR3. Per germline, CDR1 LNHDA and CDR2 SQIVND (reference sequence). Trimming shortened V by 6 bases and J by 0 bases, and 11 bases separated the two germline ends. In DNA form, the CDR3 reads TGTGCCAGTAGCCCAACGGGGATGAACACTGAAGCTTTCTTT. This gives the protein CASSPTGMNTEAFF.

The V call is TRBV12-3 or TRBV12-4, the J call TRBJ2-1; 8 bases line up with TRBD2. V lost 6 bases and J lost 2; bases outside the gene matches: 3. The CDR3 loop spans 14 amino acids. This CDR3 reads CASRERGPYNEQFF. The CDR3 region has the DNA TGTGCCAGCAGGGAGCGGGGGCCCTACAATGAGCAGTTCTTC.

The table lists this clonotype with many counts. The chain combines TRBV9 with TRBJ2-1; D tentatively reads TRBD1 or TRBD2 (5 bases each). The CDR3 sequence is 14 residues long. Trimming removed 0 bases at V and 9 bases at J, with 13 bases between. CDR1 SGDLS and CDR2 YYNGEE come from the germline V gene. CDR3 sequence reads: CASSVGDGAGEQFF. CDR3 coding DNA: TGTGCCAGCAGCGTAGGAGACGGGGCGGGTGAGCAGTTCTTC.

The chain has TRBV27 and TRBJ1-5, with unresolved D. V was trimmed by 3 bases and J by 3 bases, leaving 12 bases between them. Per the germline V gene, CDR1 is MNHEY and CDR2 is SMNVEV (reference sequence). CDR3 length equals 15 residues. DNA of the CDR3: TGTGCCAGCAGTTTGGATAGGGCTTCCAATCAGCCCCAGCATTTT. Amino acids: CASSLDRASNQPQHF.

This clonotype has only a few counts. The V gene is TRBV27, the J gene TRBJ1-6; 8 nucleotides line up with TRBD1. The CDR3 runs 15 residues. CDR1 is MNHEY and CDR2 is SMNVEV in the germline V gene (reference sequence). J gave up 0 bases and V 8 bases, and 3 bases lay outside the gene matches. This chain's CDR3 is CASRTGSSYNSPLHF. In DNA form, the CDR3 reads TGTGCCAGCCGGACAGGGAGCTCCTATAATTCACCCCTCCACTTT.

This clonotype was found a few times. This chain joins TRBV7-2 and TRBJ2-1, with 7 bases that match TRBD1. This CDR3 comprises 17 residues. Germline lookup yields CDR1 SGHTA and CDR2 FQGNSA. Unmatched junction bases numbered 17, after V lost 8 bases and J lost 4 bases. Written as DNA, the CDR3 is TGTGCCAGCGGTCATACCGGGTTGGGACAGTCTTACAATGAGCAGTTCTTC. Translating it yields CASGHTGLGQSYNEQFF.

CDR3 bases: TGTGCCAGCAGCTTAGAGGGGAGGAGGTATGGCTACACCTTC. This gives the protein CASSLEGRRYGYTF. This chain connects TRBV11-2 to TRBJ1-2, with unresolved D. Deletions cut 0 bases from V and 5 bases from J, with 10 bases between. The germline V gene encodes CDR1 SGHAT and CDR2 FQNNGV. CDR3 size: 14 residues.